The sequence of this T cell receptor (beta chain) was determined in a study of blood T cell repertoires in COVID-19. Clinical history reported by participants formed the basis on which cohorts were assigned. In this sample, this clone turned up once. Original handling: The assay estimated nucleated cells by amplifying reference gene primers. The data were produced by immunoSEQ multiplex PCR, yet TCRdb's version contains in-frame clones alone and is incomplete. Clone size and the V and J calls come from that table; the DNA yielded D and trimming. The table has over 300,000 clones, about 85% seen once. The length of the CDR3 is 18 residues. Germline values: CDR1 MNHEY, CDR2 SVGEGT. With 3 bases clipped from V and 4 bases from J, the junction kept 13 bases outside the gene matches.

This clonotype was sampled from a woman between 25 and 40 years old who had recovered from COVID-19. The specimen was PBMCs or T cells enriched from blood (not recorded which). The chain carries TRBV6-2 or TRBV6-3 and TRBJ1-2; TRBD1 matches at 11 bases. Written as DNA, the CDR3 is TGTGCCAGCAGTTATCTCCGGGACAGGGGGGCGATCTCCTATGGCTACACCTTC. It is translated as CASSYLRDRGAISYGYTF.